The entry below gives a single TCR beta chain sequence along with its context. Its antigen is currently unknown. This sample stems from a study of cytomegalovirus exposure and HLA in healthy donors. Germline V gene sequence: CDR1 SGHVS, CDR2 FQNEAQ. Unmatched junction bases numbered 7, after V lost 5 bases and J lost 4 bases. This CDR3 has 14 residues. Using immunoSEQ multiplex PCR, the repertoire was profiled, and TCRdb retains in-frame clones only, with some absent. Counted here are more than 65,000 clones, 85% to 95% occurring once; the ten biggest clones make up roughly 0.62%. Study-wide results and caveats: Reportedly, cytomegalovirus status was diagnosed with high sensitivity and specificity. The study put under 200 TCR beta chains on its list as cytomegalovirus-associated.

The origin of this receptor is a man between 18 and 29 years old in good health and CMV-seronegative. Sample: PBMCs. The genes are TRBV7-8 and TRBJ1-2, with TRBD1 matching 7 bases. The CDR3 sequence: CASSMGQNSYGYTF. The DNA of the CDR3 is TGTGCCAGCAGCATGGGACAGAATTCCTATGGCTACACCTTC. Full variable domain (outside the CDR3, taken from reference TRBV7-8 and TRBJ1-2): GAGVSQSPRYKVAKRGQDVALRCDPISGHVSLFWYQQALGQGPEFLTYFQNEAQLDKSGLPSDRFFAERPEGSVSTLKIQRTQQEDSAVYLCASSMGQNSYGYTFGSGTRLTVV.